This record looks at one T cell receptor beta chain sequence and its context. RNA transcripts gave rise to amplified TCR beta CDR3 regions. In the first-round RT-PCR of the TCR CDR3, the HTBI primer set was used. TCRdb reanalysed the multiplex PCR reads using MiXCR and keeps one entry per CDR3 protein. The data show about 290,000 distinct CDR3 sequences, roughly 13% seen once. This sample stems from a study of T cells in Graves' hyperthyroidism and ophthalmopathy. The CDR3 is made up of 13 amino acids. CDR1 is LGHDT, CDR2 YNNKEL, per germline (reference sequence). V gave up 3 bases and J gave up 4 bases, with 7 bases separating them. Stable hyperthyroidism: no ophthalmopathy progression over 18 months of follow-up. PBMCs came from 7.5 to 10 ml fresh peripheral blood.

The source is a woman aged 40 to 50 with Graves' hyperthyroidism. Sequenced input: blood. The chain couples TRBV3-1 to TRBJ1-3; D remains unclear. The CDR3 region has the DNA TGTGCCAGCAGCCAGTCGGCCGGAAACACCATATATTTT. As protein: CASSQSAGNTIYF.